The 8 T cell receptor beta chains below all came from one sample that was sequenced in a study of T cells after yellow fever vaccination. Via MiXCR, TCRdb re-called the 5' RACE reads, giving one row per CDR3 protein. Of just under 600,000 distinct CDR3 sequences listed, 13% are singletons. Here the sequenced sample was PBMCs, taken on the day of the yellow fever booster vaccination. These receptors were collected from a man under 40 who received the YFV17D yellow fever vaccine.

CDR3 in DNA: TGTGCCAGCAGCCAAAGTATGTATAGCAATCAGCCCCAGCATTTT. It is translated as CASSQSMYSNQPQHF. The chain has TRBV4-2 and TRBJ1-5; D remains ambiguous. This CDR3 comprises 15 residues. The germline CDR1 and CDR2 sequences are LGHNA and YNFKEQ. Trimming took off 2 bases at V and 0 bases at J, with 8 bases between the two ends.

The chain uses TRBV5-1 and TRBJ2-7; the match to TRBD1 covers 8 bases. The J segment lost 2 bases and the V segment lost 2 bases, leaving 3 bases of the junction unmatched. From germline, CDR1 is SGHRS and CDR2 YFSETQ. This CDR3 contains 14 residues. In DNA, the CDR3 is TGCGCCAGCAGCTTCGACAGGGGTCCCTACGAGCAGTACTTC. It codes for CASSFDRGPYEQYF.

This clonotype was observed a few times. The rearrangement joins TRBV6-2 or TRBV6-3 to TRBJ2-7; 7 nucleotides agree with TRBD2. J gave up 3 bases and V 5 bases, and 10 bases lay outside the gene matches. Germline loops: CDR1 MNHEY, CDR2 SVGEGT. This CDR3 spans 15 amino acids. The CDR3 protein is CASSAPGLTYYEQYF. The CDR3 DNA reads TGTGCCAGCAGTGCACCGGGACTAACCTACTACGAGCAGTACTTC.

The genes are TRBV5-1 and TRBJ2-3, with 7 bases that match TRBD2. Trimming at V came to 7 bases and at J to 2 bases, leaving 13 bases not matched to a gene. The germline CDR1 and CDR2 sequences are SGHRS and YFSETQ. The CDR3 is made up of 16 amino acids. The CDR3 coding sequence is TGCGCCAGCCACCGAAAGGGAGCGGGGACCACAGATACGCAGTATTTT. It codes for CASHRKGAGTTDTQYF.

In its sample, this clonotype was seen a few times. V usage is TRBV27 and J usage is TRBJ1-5; D call uncertain. Trimming pared 1 base from V and 7 bases from J, leaving 5 bases between. This CDR3 region has 12 residues. Per the germline V gene, CDR1 is MNHEY and CDR2 is SMNVEV (reference sequence). DNA of the CDR3: TGTGCCAGCAGTTTATTGGGGCAGCCCCAGCATTTT. It translates to CASSLLGQPQHF.

This sequence joins TRBV20-1 and TRBJ2-7; D might be TRBD1 or TRBD2, each matching 5 bases. CDR3 length: 14 residues. CDR1 is DFQATT, CDR2 SNEGSKA, per germline (reference sequence). V was pared by 6 bases and J by 8 bases, with 23 bases between. The CDR3 sequence is CSAQRPGPGYKQYF. The CDR3 region has the DNA TGCAGTGCCCAGAGGCCGGGGCCGGGTTACAAGCAGTACTTC.

This clonotype was seen only a few times. The chain recombines TRBV9 with TRBJ2-7; D not certain. Trimming removed 0 bases from V and 2 bases from J, with 9 bases in between. The CDR3 extends over 14 amino acids. Per the germline V gene, CDR1 is SGDLS and CDR2 is YYNGEE. This CDR3 is CASSVGSGPYEQYF. CDR3 nucleotide sequence: TGTGCCAGCAGCGTAGGAAGTGGGCCCTACGAGCAGTACTTC.

The CDR3 region has the DNA TGCGCCAGCAGCCAAGTTTGGAACACCGGGGAGCTGTTTTTT. Residues: CASSQVWNTGELFF. The rearrangement uses TRBV4-3 and TRBJ2-2; D unclear. CDR1 and CDR2 (germline): LGHNA, YSLEER. There are 14 residues in the CDR3. V was pared by 1 base and J by 1 base, with 4 bases between.